This T cell receptor beta chain originates from a study of blood T cells in healthy people across ages. General study results and limits: Estimates of total diversity, which came from one million sequenced T cells, were considered to be underestimates. With age, beta diversity per million T cells declined roughly linearly, significantly by 35 to 40.

Collection of 9 to 10 milliliters of peripheral blood was performed for each donor. Trimming took off 6 bases at V and 10 bases at J, with 33 bases between the two ends. Per germline, CDR1 DFQATT and CDR2 SNEGSKA (reference sequence). The CDR3 has 17 residues. For this clonotype: Its antigen is not known.

Combining a sample-barcoded 5' primer with a J-beta primer mix, a second PCR ran for roughly 7 to 12 cycles. TCRdb called the 5' RACE reads again in MiXCR, with one record for every CDR3 protein. This sample has fewer than 1,000,000 distinct CDR3 sequences, with under 55% found just once. The material sequenced was blood. This rearrangement joins TRBV20-1 to TRBJ1-2; TRBD1 is a possible D gene (6 bases). This clonotype was sampled from a man aged 60-69 years in good health. Written as DNA, the CDR3 is TGCAGTGCCACCCATGGACAGATCGGGGGTAAAAGGATCGACTACACCTTC. It yields the protein CSATHGQIGGKRIDYTF.